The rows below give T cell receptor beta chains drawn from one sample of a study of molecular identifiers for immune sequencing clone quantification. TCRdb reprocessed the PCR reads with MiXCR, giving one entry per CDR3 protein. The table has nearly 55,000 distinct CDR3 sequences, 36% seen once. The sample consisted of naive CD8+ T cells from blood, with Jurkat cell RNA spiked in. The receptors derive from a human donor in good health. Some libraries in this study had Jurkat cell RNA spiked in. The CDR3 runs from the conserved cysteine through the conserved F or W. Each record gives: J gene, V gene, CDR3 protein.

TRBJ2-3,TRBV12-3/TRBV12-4,CASSIARPTQYF
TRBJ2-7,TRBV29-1,CSVQQTGLASEQYF
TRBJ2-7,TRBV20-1,CSATPSPEQYF
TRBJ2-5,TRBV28,CASSRFDSQETQYF
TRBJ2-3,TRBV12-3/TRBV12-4,CASSGLAGADTQYF
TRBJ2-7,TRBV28,CASSLVAGYEQYF
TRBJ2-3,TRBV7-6,CASSLLAGPTDTQYF
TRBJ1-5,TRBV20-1,CSAAGEQGQPQHF
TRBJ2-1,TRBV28,CASSLEGRGDNEQFF
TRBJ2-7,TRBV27,CASSLSGTREQYF
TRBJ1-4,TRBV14,CASSSNTPGPQLGENLFF
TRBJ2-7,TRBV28,CASSFVLTGSYEQYF
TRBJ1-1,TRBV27,CASSISGMNTEAFF
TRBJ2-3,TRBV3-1,CASSRTGVPDTQYF
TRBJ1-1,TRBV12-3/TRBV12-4,CASSLGTGLTEAFF
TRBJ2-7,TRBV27,CASSPIAGYEQYF
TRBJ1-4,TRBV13,CASSSVGQELGNLFF
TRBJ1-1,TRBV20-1,CSASRVTEAFF
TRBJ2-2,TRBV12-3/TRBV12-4,CASSFSGGDLNPGELFF
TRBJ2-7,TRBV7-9,CASSSGLGQMRGEQSF
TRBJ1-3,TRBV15,CATSRDLMFEVSGNTIYF
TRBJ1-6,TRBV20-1,CSALGQENSPLHF
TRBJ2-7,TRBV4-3,CASSQDLNPSYEQYF
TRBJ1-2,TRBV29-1,CSVDAGQLLSGYIF
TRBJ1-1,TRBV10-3,CAISGTHEAFF
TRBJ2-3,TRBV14,CASSRWTGTSTDTQYF
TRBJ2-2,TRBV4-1,CASSQDPRTGELFF
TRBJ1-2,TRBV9,CASSTQQGADGYTF
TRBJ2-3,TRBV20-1,CSASHGTSGVKDTQYF
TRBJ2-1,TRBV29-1,CSVAGREGNEQFF
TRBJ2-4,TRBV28,CASSISYRGNIQYF
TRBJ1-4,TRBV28,CASTTDATNEKLFF
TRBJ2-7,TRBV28,CASSLPRESSYEQYF
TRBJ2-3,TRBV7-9,CASRLPMPGHHTDTQYF
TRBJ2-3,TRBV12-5,CASGLEILAGDTDTQYF
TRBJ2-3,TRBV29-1,CSTELGVKDTQYF
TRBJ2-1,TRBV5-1,CASSPSAVHEQFF
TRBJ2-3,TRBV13,CASSLEGGGSDTQYF
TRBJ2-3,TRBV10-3,CAFNNRVAPPDTQYF
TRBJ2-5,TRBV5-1,CASSSEMTAQETQYF
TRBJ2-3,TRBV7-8,CASSPSNYDTQYF
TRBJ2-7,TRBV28,CASSLRQLYEQYF
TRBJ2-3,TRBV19,CASTLEGLLTDTQYF
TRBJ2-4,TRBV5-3,CAGSKRLPEYF
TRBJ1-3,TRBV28,CASSTRTGGAGNTIYF
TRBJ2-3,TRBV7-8,CASSKLADSQYF